A single sample gave rise to the 13 T cell receptor beta chains below, sequenced in a study of a mutant IDH1 vaccine in newly diagnosed glioma. The time point was: week 47, end of study. Mutant IDH1 20-mer peptide, at 300 ug, made up each vaccine dose, with topical imiquimod. Data came from immunoSEQ multiplex PCR; TCRdb stores just in-frame clones and leaves some out. The sample yields tens of thousands of clones, 85% to 90% seen once. The antigens of these receptors remain unknown. The source was PBMCs, collected from a glioma patient whose treatment included an IDH1 peptide vaccine. Source of these receptors: a woman between 45 and 65 years old with glioma.

This chain connects TRBV7-9 to TRBJ2-7, with 7 bases lining up with TRBD2. The germline gives CDR1 SEHNR, CDR2 FQNEAQ (reference sequence). Trimming removed 4 bases from V and 3 bases from J; junction bases left unmatched: 9. This CDR3 has 15 residues. The CDR3 region is CASSSRGEGYYEQYF. The CDR3 DNA is TGTGCCAGCAGCTCCCGGGGGGAGGGTTACTACGAGCAGTACTTC.

This clone has only a few counts. This chain connects TRBV12-5 to TRBJ1-1; tentative D call: TRBD1 (5 bases). CDR3 size: 14 residues. The V end was cut by 2 bases, the J end by 1 base, with 8 bases between. Germline assignment: CDR1 LGHNT and CDR2 FRNRAP. For the CDR3, the DNA is TGTGCTAGTGGTTTGCACGGGGCGAACACTGAAGCTTTCTTT. This sequence encodes CASGLHGANTEAFF.

The chain employs TRBV6-4 and TRBJ2-2, with TRBD1 matching over 10 bases. With V trimmed by 5 bases and J by 4 bases, 7 bases remained unmatched. The CDR3 length is 16 residues. Germline CDR1 is MRHNA and CDR2 is SNTAGT. Here the CDR3 DNA reads TGTGCCAGCAGTCGGACAGGGGGGGACCCCACCGGGGAGCTGTTTTTT. This sequence encodes CASSRTGGDPTGELFF.

V usage is TRBV19 and J usage is TRBJ1-5; TRBD1 is a possible D gene (5 bases). This CDR3 spans 15 amino acids. Germline values: CDR1 LNHDA, CDR2 SQIVND (reference sequence). The V gene lost 1 base and the J gene lost 3 bases, with 10 bases spanning the gap. CDR3 nucleotides: TGTGCCAGTAGTATAGGGGCAGGGTCCAATCAGCCCCAGCATTTT. Amino acid sequence: CASSIGAGSNQPQHF.

This clone was seen only once. The chain combines TRBV10-3 with TRBJ2-5, with D perhaps matching TRBD1 or TRBD2 (5 bases each). The CDR3 consists of 15 residues. Trimming took 4 bases from V and 2 from J, leaving 14 bases between them. Germline V gene lookup returns CDR1 ENHRY and CDR2 SYGVKD. The CDR3 coding sequence is TGTGCCATCAGTGCCGGGACGGTGGGGCAAGAGACCCAGTACTTC. Translated, it gives CAISAGTVGQETQYF.

The chain is built from TRBV11-3 and TRBJ2-3; 13 bases line up with TRBD2. CDR1 and CDR2 (germline): SGHNT, YENEEA. The CDR3 length is 17 residues. V was pared by 5 bases and J by 5 bases, with 10 bases of the junction left unmatched. CDR3 sequence (DNA): TGTGCCAGCAGCCCCGGACTAGCGGGAGTTTCTAAAGATACGCAGTATTTT. This translates into CASSPGLAGVSKDTQYF.

This chain connects TRBV19 to TRBJ1-2; D remains ambiguous. Looked up from germline, CDR1 is LNHDA and CDR2 is SQIVND (reference sequence). V was shortened by 7 bases and J by 5 bases, with 11 bases between the two germline ends. CDR3 length: 12 amino acids. This chain's CDR3 is CASNSIGYGYTF. Written as DNA, the CDR3 is TGTGCCAGTAATTCTATAGGGTATGGCTACACCTTC.

The rearrangement uses TRBV27 and TRBJ2-5; D uncertain. The CDR3 has 12 residues. Germline V gene data show CDR1 as MNHEY and CDR2 as SMNVEV (reference sequence). The ends were cut back, 8 bases at V and 0 bases at J, with 7 bases in the middle. CDR3 region: CASGRDQETQYF. The CDR3 DNA reads TGTGCCAGCGGCCGGGACCAAGAGACCCAGTACTTC.

The chain joins TRBV19 to TRBJ1-4; TRBD1 might be the D (5 bases). Looked up from germline, CDR1 is LNHDA and CDR2 is SQIVND (reference sequence). Trimming took off 6 bases at V and 10 bases at J, with 21 bases between the two ends. The CDR3 has 15 amino acids. CDR3 region: CASSPQLQGAGKLFF. Written as DNA, the CDR3 is TGTGCCAGTAGCCCTCAGCTCCAGGGTGCAGGAAAACTGTTTTTT.

The V call is TRBV6-5, the J call TRBJ2-7, with D perhaps being TRBD1 or TRBD2 (5 bases each). Germline CDR1 is MNHEY and CDR2 is SVGAGI. Trimming took off 4 bases at V and 7 bases at J, with 23 bases between the two ends. This CDR3 region has 16 residues. As DNA, the CDR3 is TGTGCCAGCAGTTCCACCGCGTGGGGACCGGGAAGTGAGCAGTACTTC. Encoded protein: CASSSTAWGPGSEQYF.

The CDR3 DNA reads as TGTGCCAGCAGTGAAGATGGACTAAACACTGAAGCTTTCTTT. It encodes CASSEDGLNTEAFF. The gene calls are TRBV2 and TRBJ1-1; D gene unclear. CDR1 and CDR2 from the germline V gene are SNHLY and FYNNEI. This CDR3 comprises 14 residues. Between the trimmed V and J ends, which lost 1 base and 2 bases, there was a span of 8 bases.

The table lists this clone with a few counts. The chain links TRBV18 to TRBJ1-6; D possibly corresponds to TRBD1 (6 bases). V lost 6 bases to trimming and J lost 7 bases, with 16 bases between them. CDR3 length equals 15 residues. Germline values: CDR1 KGHSH, CDR2 LQKENI. CDR3 amino acids: CASSLRTADNSPLHF. In nucleotides, the CDR3 is TGTGCCAGCTCGCTCCGGACAGCCGACAATTCACCCCTCCACTTT.

V gene TRBV6-6 combines with J gene TRBJ1-2; D uncertain. The CDR3 totals 15 residues. The V end lost 6 bases, the J end lost 8 bases, and 22 bases lay between the germline ends. CDR1 MNHNY and CDR2 SVGAGI come from the germline V gene (reference sequence). The CDR3 sequence is CASRLHAGSSGGYTF. CDR3 nucleotide sequence: TGTGCCAGCAGACTCCACGCCGGGTCCTCCGGGGGCTACACCTTC.